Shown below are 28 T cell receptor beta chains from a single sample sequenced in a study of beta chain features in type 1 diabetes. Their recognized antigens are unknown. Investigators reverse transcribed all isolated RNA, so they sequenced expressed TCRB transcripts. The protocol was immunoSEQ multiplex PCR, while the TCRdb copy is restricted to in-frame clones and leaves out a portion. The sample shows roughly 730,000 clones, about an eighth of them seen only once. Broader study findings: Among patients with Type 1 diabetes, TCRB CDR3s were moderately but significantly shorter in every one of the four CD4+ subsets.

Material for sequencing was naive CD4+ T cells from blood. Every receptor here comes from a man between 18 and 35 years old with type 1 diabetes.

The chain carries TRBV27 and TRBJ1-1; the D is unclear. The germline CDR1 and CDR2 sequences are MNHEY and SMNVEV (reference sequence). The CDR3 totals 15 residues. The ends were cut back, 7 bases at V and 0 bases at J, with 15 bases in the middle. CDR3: CASNSHRALNTEAFF. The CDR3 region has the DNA TGTGCCAGCAATTCCCACCGGGCCCTGAACACTGAAGCTTTCTTT.

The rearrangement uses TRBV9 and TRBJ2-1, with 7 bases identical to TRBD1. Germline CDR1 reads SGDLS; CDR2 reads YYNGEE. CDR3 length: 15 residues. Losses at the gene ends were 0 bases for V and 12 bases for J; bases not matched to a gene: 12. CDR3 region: CASSVAVPGQLGQFF. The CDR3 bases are TGTGCCAGCAGCGTAGCTGTCCCGGGACAGTTAGGGCAGTTCTTC.

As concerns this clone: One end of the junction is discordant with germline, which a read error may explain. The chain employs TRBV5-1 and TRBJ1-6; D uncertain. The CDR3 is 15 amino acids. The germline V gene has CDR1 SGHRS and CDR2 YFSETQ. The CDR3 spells CASSSREGTDSPLHF. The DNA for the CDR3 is TGCGCCAGCAGCTCCCGGGAGGGCACTGATTCGCCCCTCCACTTT.

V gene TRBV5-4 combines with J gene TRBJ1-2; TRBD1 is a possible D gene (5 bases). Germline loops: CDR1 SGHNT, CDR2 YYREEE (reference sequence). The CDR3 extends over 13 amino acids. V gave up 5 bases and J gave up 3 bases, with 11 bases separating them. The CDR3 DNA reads TGTGCCAGCAGAGGGGATGGCCACTATGGCTACACCTTC. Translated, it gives CASRGDGHYGYTF.

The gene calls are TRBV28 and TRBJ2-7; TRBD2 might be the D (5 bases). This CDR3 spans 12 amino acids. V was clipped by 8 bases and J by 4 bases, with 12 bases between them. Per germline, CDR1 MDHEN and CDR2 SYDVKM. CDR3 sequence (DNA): TGTGCCAGCCGGTGGGCGGGTTACGAGCAGTACTTC. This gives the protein CASRWAGYEQYF.

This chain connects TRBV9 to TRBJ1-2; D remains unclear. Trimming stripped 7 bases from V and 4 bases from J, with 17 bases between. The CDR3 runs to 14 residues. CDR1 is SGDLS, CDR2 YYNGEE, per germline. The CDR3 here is CASRTPGITYGYTF. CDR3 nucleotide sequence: TGTGCCAGCCGAACTCCGGGGATAACCTATGGCTACACCTTC. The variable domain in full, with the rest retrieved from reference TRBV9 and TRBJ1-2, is DSGVTQTPKHLITATGQRVTLRCSPRSGDLSVYWYQQSLDQGLQFLIQYYNGEERAKGNILERFSAQQFPDLHSELNLSSLELGDSALYFCASRTPGITYGYTFGSGTRLTVV.

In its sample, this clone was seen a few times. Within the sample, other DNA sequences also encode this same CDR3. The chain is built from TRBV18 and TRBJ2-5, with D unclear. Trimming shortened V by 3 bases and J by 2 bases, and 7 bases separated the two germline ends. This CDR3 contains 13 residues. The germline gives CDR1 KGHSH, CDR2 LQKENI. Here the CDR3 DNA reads TGTGCCAGCTCACCTCCAGGTCAAGAGACCCAGTACTTC. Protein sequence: CASSPPGQETQYF.

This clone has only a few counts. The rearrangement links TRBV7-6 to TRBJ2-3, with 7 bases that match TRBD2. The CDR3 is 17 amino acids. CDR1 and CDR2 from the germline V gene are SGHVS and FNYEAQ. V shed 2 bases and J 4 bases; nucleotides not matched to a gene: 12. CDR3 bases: TGTGCCAGCAGCTTACGTGGAGCGGGGTTATCAGCAGATACGCAGTATTTT. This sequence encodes CASSLRGAGLSADTQYF.

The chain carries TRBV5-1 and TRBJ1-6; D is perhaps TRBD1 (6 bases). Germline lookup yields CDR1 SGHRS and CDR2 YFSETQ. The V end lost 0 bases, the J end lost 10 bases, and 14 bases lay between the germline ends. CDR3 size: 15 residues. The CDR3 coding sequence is TGCGCCAGCAGCTTGGAGGGGTCAGGGGTCTCACCCCTCCACTTT. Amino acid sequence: CASSLEGSGVSPLHF.

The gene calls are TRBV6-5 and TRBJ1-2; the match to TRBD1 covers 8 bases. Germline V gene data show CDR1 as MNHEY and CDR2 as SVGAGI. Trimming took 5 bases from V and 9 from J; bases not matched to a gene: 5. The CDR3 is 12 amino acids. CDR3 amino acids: CASSPDRGRYTF. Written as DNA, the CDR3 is TGTGCCAGCAGTCCCGACAGGGGCCGCTACACCTTC.

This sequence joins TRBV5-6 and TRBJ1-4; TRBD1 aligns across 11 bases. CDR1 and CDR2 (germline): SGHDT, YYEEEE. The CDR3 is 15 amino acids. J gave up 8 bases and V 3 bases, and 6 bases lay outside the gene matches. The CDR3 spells CASSSGQGAREKLFF. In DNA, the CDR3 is TGTGCCAGCAGCTCAGGACAGGGGGCACGAGAAAAACTGTTTTTT.

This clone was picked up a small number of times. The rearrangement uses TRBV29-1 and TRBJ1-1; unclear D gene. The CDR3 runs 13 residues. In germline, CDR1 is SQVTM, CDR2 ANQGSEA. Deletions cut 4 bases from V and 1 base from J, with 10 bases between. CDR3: CSVVSSANTEAFF. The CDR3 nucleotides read TGCAGCGTTGTCTCTAGCGCGAACACTGAAGCTTTCTTT.

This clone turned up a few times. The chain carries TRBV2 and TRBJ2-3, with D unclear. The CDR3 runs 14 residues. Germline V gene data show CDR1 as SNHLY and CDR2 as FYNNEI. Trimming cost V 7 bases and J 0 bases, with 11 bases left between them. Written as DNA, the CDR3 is TGTGCCAGCATCGGATCGACTAGCACAGATACGCAGTATTTT. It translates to CASIGSTSTDTQYF.

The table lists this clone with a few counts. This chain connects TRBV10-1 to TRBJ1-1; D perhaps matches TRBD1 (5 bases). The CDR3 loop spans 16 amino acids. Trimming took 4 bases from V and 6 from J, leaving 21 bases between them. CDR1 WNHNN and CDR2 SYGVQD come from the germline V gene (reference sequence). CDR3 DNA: TGCGCCAGCAGTGCCGGGGGACCCGGCAGGGACGCTGAAGCTTTCTTT. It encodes CASSAGGPGRDAEAFF.

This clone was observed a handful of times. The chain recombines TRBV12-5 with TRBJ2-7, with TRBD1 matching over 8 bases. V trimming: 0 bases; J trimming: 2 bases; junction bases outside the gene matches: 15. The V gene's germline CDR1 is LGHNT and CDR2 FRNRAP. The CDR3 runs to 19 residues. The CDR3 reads CASGLVWFGQGAPPYEQYF. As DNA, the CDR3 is TGTGCTAGTGGTTTGGTATGGTTTGGACAGGGAGCTCCCCCCTACGAGCAGTACTTC.

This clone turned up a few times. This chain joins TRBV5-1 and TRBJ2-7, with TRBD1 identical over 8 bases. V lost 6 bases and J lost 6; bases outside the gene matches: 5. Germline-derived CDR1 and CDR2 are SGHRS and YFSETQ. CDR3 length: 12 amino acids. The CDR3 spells CASTEQGGEQYF. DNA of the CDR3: TGCGCCAGCACCGAACAGGGGGGCGAGCAGTACTTC.

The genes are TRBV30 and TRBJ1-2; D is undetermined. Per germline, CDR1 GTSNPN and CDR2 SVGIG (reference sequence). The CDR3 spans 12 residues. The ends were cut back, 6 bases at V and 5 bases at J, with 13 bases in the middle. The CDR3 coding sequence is TGTGCCTGTGCCCCTGCGGGGTATGGCTACACCTTC. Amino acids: CACAPAGYGYTF. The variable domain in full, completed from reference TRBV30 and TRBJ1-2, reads SQTIHQWPATLVQPVGSPLSLECTVEGTSNPNLYWYRQAAGRGLQLLFYSVGIGQISSEVPQNLSASRPQDRQFILSSKKLLLSDSGFYLCACAPAGYGYTFGSGTRLTVV.

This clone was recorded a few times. This CDR3 reads CASSEPFRQGDGYTF. The CDR3 DNA reads as TGTGCCAGCAGTGAACCCTTCCGACAGGGGGATGGCTACACCTTC. The chain links TRBV6-1 to TRBJ1-2; TRBD1 aligns across 9 bases. After removal of 2 bases from V and 6 bases from J, the junction contained 7 bases not matched to a gene. CDR3 length equals 15 residues. Germline CDR1 MNHNS, CDR2 SASEGT.

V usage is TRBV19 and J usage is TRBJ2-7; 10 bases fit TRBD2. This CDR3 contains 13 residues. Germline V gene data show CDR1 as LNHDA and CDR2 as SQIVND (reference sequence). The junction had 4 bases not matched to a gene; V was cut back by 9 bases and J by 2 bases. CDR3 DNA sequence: TGTGCCAGCACTAGCGGGGTCACCTACGAGCAGTACTTC. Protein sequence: CASTSGVTYEQYF.

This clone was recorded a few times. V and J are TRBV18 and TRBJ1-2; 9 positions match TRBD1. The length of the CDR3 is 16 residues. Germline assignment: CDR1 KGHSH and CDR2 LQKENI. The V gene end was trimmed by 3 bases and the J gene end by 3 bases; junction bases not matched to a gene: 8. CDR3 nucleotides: TGTGCCAGCTCACCTAAGGGACAGGGAGGGGACTATGGCTACACCTTC. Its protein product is CASSPKGQGGDYGYTF.

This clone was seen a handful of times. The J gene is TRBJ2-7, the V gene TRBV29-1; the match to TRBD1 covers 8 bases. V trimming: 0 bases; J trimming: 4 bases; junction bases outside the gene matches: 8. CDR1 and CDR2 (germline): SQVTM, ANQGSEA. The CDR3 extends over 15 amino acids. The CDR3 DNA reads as TGCAGCGTTGAAGATCCGCACAGGGGGACTTACGAGCAGTACTTC. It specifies CSVEDPHRGTYEQYF.

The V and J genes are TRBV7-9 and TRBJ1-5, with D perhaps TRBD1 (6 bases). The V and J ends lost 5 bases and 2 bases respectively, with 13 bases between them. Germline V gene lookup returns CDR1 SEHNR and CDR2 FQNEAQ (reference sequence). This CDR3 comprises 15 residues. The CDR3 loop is CASSDMGAGNQPQHF. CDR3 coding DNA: TGTGCCAGCAGCGACATGGGGGCGGGCAATCAGCCCCAGCATTTT. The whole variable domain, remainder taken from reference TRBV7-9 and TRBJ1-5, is DTGVSQNPRHKITKRGQNVTFRCDPISEHNRLYWYRQTLGQGPEFLTYFQNEAQLEKSRLLSDRFSAERPKGSFSTLEIQRTEQGDSAMYLCASSDMGAGNQPQHFGDGTRLSIL.

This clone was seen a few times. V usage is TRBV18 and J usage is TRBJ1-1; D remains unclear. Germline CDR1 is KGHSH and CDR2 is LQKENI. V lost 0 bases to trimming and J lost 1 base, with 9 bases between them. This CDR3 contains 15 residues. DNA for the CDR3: TGTGCCAGCTCACCACCGGCAGTCGGGAACACTGAAGCTTTCTTT. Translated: CASSPPAVGNTEAFF.

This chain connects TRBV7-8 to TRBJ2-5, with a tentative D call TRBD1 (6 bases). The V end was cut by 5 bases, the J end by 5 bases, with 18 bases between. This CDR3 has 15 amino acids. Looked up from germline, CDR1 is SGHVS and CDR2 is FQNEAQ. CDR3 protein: CASSHGGLSGETQYF. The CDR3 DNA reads TGTGCCAGCAGCCATGGGGGCCTTTCGGGTGAGACCCAGTACTTC. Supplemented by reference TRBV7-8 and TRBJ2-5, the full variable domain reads GAGVSQSPRYKVAKRGQDVALRCDPISGHVSLFWYQQALGQGPEFLTYFQNEAQLDKSGLPSDRFFAERPEGSVSTLKIQRTQQEDSAVYLCASSHGGLSGETQYFGPGTRLLVL.

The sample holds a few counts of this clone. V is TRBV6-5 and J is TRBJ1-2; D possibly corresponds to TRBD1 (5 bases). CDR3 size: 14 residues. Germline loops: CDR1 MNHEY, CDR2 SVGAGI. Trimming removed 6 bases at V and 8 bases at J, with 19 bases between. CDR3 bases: TGTGCCAGCAGCAACGCACCGGGGACGAACGGCTACACCTTC. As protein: CASSNAPGTNGYTF.

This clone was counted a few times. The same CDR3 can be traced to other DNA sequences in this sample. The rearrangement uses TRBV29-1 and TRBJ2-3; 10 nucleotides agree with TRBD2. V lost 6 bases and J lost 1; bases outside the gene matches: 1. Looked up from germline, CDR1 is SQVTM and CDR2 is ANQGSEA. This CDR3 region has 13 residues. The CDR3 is CSVLAGGTDTQYF. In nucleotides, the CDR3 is TGCAGCGTCCTAGCGGGGGGCACAGATACGCAGTATTTT.

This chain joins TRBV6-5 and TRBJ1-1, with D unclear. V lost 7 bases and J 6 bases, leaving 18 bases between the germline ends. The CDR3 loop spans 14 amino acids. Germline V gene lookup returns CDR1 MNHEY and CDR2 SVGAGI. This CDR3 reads CASTPDYRTAEAFF. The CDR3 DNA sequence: TGTGCCAGCACCCCGGACTATAGGACCGCTGAAGCTTTCTTT.

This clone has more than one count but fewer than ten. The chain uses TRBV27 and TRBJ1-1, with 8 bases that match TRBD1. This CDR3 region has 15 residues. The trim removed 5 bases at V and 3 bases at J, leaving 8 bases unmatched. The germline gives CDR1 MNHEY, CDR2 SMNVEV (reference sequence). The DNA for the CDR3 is TGTGCCAGCAGTCCAGACAGGGGTGCGTACACTGAAGCTTTCTTT. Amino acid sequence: CASSPDRGAYTEAFF.